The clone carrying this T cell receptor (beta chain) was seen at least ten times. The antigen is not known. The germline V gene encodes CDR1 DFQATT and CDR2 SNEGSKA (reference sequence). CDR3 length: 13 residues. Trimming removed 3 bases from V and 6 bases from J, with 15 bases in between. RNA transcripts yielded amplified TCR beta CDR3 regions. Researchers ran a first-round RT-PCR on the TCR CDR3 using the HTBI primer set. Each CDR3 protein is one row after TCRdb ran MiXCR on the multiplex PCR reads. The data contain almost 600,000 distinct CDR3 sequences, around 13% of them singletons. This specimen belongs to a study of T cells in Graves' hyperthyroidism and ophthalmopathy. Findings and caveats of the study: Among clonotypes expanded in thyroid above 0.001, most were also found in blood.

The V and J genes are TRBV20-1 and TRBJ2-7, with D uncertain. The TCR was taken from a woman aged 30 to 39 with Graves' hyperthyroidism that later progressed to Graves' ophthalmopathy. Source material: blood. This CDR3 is CSARTITTGEQYF. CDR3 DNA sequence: TGCAGTGCTAGGACAATCACGACCGGCGAGCAGTACTTC.